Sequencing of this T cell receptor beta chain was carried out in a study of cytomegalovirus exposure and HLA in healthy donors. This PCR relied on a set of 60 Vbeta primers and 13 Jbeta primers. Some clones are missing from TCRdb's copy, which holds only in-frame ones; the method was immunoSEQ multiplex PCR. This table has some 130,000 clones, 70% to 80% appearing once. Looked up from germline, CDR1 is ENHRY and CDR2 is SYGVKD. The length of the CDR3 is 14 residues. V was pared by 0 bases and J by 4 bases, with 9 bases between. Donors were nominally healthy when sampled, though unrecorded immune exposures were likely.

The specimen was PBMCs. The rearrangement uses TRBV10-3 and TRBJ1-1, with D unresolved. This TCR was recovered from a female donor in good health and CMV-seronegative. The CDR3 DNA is TGTGCCATCAGTGAGTCGCCGCGGGTCACTGAAGCTTTCTTT. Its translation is CAISESPRVTEAFF.